The 4 T cell receptor beta chains below come from one sample, sequenced in a study of blood T cell repertoires in COVID-19. Measured with immunoSEQ multiplex PCR; TCRdb has only the in-frame clones, and not every one. The table includes roughly 230,000 clones, about four fifths detected once. The sequencing input was PBMCs or T cells enriched from blood (not recorded which). These receptors were taken from a man aged 45-60 years who had recovered from COVID-19.

This clone was seen a single time. J is TRBJ2-1 and V is TRBV12-3 or TRBV12-4, with 9 positions matching TRBD2. The V and J ends lost 6 bases and 8 bases, in that order; junction bases with no gene match: 5. The CDR3 consists of 13 residues. CDR3 in DNA: TGTGCCAGCAGCGGGACTAGCAGGGATGAGCAGTTCTTC. Protein sequence: CASSGTSRDEQFF.

The genes are TRBV27 and TRBJ1-6, with 10 bases lining up with TRBD1. This CDR3 has 16 residues. Germline values: CDR1 MNHEY, CDR2 SMNVEV (reference sequence). J was trimmed by 8 bases and V by 6 bases; bases with no gene match: 10. The DNA of the CDR3 is TGTGCCAGCAGAGAGGACGGGACAGGGGCCGATTCACCCCTCCACTTT. It specifies CASREDGTGADSPLHF.

The chain is built from TRBV4-2 and TRBJ1-5; D ambiguous. This CDR3 is built from 16 residues. V was trimmed by 0 bases and J by 4 bases, leaving 13 bases between them. In germline, CDR1 is LGHNA, CDR2 YNFKEQ. The CDR3: CASSQDLGSGNQPQHF. The CDR3 DNA follows: TGTGCCAGCAGCCAAGATCTAGGTTCTGGGAATCAGCCCCAGCATTTT.

The rearrangement uses TRBV18 and TRBJ2-3, with D possibly being TRBD2 (7 bases). The CDR3 length is 16 residues. Germline V gene data show CDR1 as KGHSH and CDR2 as LQKENI. Deletions cut 2 bases from V and 5 bases from J, with 17 bases between. The CDR3 coding sequence is TGTGCCAGCTCACCATATCGGGGGGCCGACGTAGATACGCAGTATTTT. Amino acids: CASSPYRGADVDTQYF.